The entry below gives a single T cell receptor beta chain sequence along with its context. Its antigen is not known. This specimen comes from a study of shared clonotypes between healthy human individuals. The germline V gene encodes CDR1 SGHRS and CDR2 YFSETQ. V was trimmed by 6 bases and J by 2 bases, leaving 26 bases between them. This CDR3 spans 18 amino acids. Findings of the study overall: Unshared clonotypes carried lower generation probabilities than those common to all four donors. The expectation was that sequencing depth would affect clonotype sharing among donors. Though the depth was large, rarefaction showed that sorted-subset sequencing was incomplete.

Some clones are missing from TCRdb's copy, which holds only in-frame ones; the method was immunoSEQ multiplex PCR. The sample includes just over 2,000,000 clones, 85% to 95% of them seen just once. Sample: naive CD4+ T cells sorted from blood. Documented subset: CD45RA+ positively selected. This receptor was obtained from a man aged 18 to 35 in good health. The chain couples TRBV5-1 to TRBJ2-5; tentative D call: TRBD2 (6 bases). The CDR3 protein is CASTPQPKGRRHQETQYF. The CDR3 DNA is TGCGCCAGCACTCCCCAACCTAAAGGGAGGAGACATCAAGAGACCCAGTACTTC.